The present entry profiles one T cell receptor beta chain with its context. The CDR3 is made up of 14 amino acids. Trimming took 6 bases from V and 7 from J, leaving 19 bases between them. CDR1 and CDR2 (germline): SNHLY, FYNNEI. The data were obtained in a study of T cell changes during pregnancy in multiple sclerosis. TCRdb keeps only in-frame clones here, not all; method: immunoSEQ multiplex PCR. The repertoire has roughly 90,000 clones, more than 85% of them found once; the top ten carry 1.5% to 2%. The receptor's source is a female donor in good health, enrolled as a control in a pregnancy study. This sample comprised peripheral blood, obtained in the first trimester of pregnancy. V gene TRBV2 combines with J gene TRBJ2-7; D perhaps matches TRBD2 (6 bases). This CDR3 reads CASRYGGALVEQYF. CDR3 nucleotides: TGTGCCAGCAGGTATGGAGGGGCGCTAGTGGAGCAGTACTTC.